This T cell receptor (beta chain) derives from a study of blood T cell repertoires in COVID-19. About the study: From the United States, Italy and Spain came samples of acute and convalescent COVID-19.

Assay used: immunoSEQ multiplex PCR; TCRdb lists only in-frame clones, some missing. The sample holds approximately 230,000 clones, roughly 90% seen once. In germline, CDR1 is SGHTA, CDR2 FQGNSA. The CDR3 sequence is 15 residues long. Trimming removed 3 bases from V and 3 bases from J, with 14 bases in between. This chain joins TRBV7-2 and TRBJ1-2, with D possibly matching TRBD1 (5 bases). The sequenced sample was peripheral blood. The receptor was isolated from a man aged 25 to 40 who had recovered from COVID-19. The CDR3 region has the DNA TGTGCCAGCAGCTTCGACGGGGGGACCGACTATGGCTACACCTTC. It translates to CASSFDGGTDYGYTF. The entire variable domain, with the rest obtained from reference TRBV7-2 and TRBJ1-2, is as follows: GAGVSQSPSNKVTEKGKDVELRCDPISGHTALYWYRQSLGQGLEFLIYFQGNSAPDKSGLPSDRFSAERTGGSVSTLTIQRTQQEDSAVYLCASSFDGGTDYGYTFGSGTRLTVV.